The T cell receptor (beta chain) described here comes from a study of blood T cell repertoires in COVID-19. Study summary: The United States, Italy and Spain provided the acute and convalescent COVID-19 samples. From T cells, B-cell-depleted T cells, or PBMCs came the material, which was cDNA or gDNA.

In the original workflow: Estimation of nucleated cell counts relied on the amplification of reference gene primers. Sequencing was performed with immunoSEQ multiplex PCR; in TCRdb, only in-frame clones are kept and a portion is missing. That table supplies the V and J calls and clone size; D and trimming were determined from the DNA. Among about 260,000 clones listed, roughly 80% were seen once. This clonotype was sampled from a man in his 60s with acute or convalescent COVID-19. Material: peripheral blood.

CDR3 DNA sequence: TGTGCCAGCAGCCAAAAGATGAACGGTGGCTACACCTTC. Encoded protein: CASSQKMNGGYTF. The chain employs TRBV3-1 (or the pseudogene TRBV3-2) and TRBJ1-2; unclear D gene. There are 13 residues in the CDR3. CDR1 LGHDT and CDR2 YNNKEL come from the germline V gene (reference sequence). V was cut by 2 bases and J by 7 bases, with 11 bases left in between.